A selection of T cell receptor beta chains follows, all from one sample in a study of cytomegalovirus exposure and HLA in healthy donors. Libraries were prepared by immunoSEQ multiplex PCR; TCRdb keeps only in-frame clonotypes and omits some of them. The data show 150,000 or so clones, over 70% seen once. Sequencing was done on a sample of PBMCs. These receptors came from a woman aged 35 to 49 in good health and CMV-seronegative. Each CDR3 is given with its conserved first and last residue. D genes are given only for firm matches. Clone size is stated in some rows and not others, as once, few, many or a class when expanded.

CDR3: CASSLQGDLGGYTF; DNA: TGTGCCAGCAGCCTACAGGGGGATTTAGGTGGCTACACCTTC; J: TRBJ1-2; size: NA; V: TRBV7-2; D: TRBD1
CDR3: CASSPTKRGGREQFF; DNA: TGTGCCAGCAGCCCCACTAAGCGGGGGGGCCGCGAGCAGTTCTTC; J: TRBJ2-1; size: NA; V: TRBV6-5; D: TRBD2
CDR3: CSVVGGDSYEQYF; DNA: TGCAGCGTTGTAGGCGGTGACTCCTACGAGCAGTACTTC; J: TRBJ2-7; size: NA; V: TRBV29-1; D: NA
CDR3: CASGRDTRSEQFF; DNA: TGTGCCAGCGGTCGGGACACTCGGAGTGAGCAGTTCTTC; J: TRBJ2-1; size: NA; V: TRBV25-1; D: NA
CDR3: CASSKTTDTQYF; DNA: TGTGCCAGCAGCAAGACAACCGATACGCAGTATTTT; J: TRBJ2-3; size: NA; V: TRBV7-8; D: NA
CDR3: CASSFGGEPYEQYF; DNA: TGTGCCAGCAGCTTTGGAGGGGAACCCTACGAGCAGTACTTC; J: TRBJ2-7; size: NA; V: TRBV7-9; D: NA
CDR3: CSSSLERSGRAIRMETQYF; DNA: TGTTCCAGCAGCTTAGAGCGTAGCGGGAGGGCCATTCGAATGGAGACCCAGTACTTC; J: TRBJ2-5; size: few; V: TRBV7-9; D: TRBD2
CDR3: CASSTSRGQNYGYTF; DNA: TGTGCCAGCAGTACCTCCAGGGGACAAAACTATGGCTACACCTTC; J: TRBJ1-2; size: NA; V: TRBV27; D: NA
CDR3: CATSQGARNQPQHF; DNA: TGTGCCACCTCACAGGGGGCGCGCAATCAGCCCCAGCATTTT; J: TRBJ1-5; size: NA; V: TRBV19; D: TRBD1
CDR3: CASSTNRGAQETQYF; DNA: TGTGCCAGCAGTACGAACAGGGGGGCCCAAGAGACCCAGTACTTC; J: TRBJ2-5; size: NA; V: TRBV6-5; D: TRBD1
CDR3: CASSWSTGGLNTEAFF; DNA: TGTGCCAGCAGTTGGAGCACAGGGGGCTTGAACACTGAAGCTTTCTTT; J: TRBJ1-1; size: NA; V: TRBV6-5; D: TRBD1
CDR3: CASSPRSGNQPQHF; DNA: TGTGCCAGTAGTCCTCGGAGCGGGAATCAGCCCCAGCATTTT; J: TRBJ1-5; size: NA; V: TRBV19; D: NA
CDR3: CASSLAEGSSYEQYF; DNA: TGCGCCAGCAGCTTGGCCGAGGGTTCTAGCTACGAGCAGTACTTC; J: TRBJ2-7; size: NA; V: TRBV5-1; D: NA
CDR3: CASSLVGSWDTSKETQYF; DNA: TGTGCCAGCAGCTTAGTTGGGTCCTGGGACACGTCTAAAGAGACCCAGTACTTC; J: TRBJ2-5; size: NA; V: TRBV7-8; D: NA
CDR3: CAWDALTSYEQYF; DNA: TGTGCCTGGGATGCGTTAACGTCCTACGAGCAGTACTTC; J: TRBJ2-7; size: NA; V: TRBV30; D: NA
CDR3: CASSESPPEGWETQYF; DNA: TGTGCCAGCAGTGAATCCCCGCCTGAGGGTTGGGAGACCCAGTACTTC; J: TRBJ2-5; size: NA; V: TRBV2; D: NA
CDR3: CASSSSGAGRSTDTQYF; DNA: TGTGCCAGCAGTTCCTCCGGTGCGGGGAGGAGCACAGATACGCAGTATTTT; J: TRBJ2-3; size: NA; V: TRBV28; D: NA
CDR3: CSALGQGYTF; DNA: TGCAGTGCTTTAGGACAGGGCTACACCTTC; J: TRBJ1-2; size: NA; V: TRBV20-1; D: NA
CDR3: CASSVSPHAGYGYTF; DNA: TGTGCCAGCAGCGTATCCCCCCATGCGGGCTATGGCTACACCTTC; J: TRBJ1-2; size: few; V: TRBV9; D: NA
CDR3: CASSFGPEDEQYF; DNA: TGTGCCAGCAGCTTCGGACCGGAGGACGAGCAGTACTTC; J: TRBJ2-7; size: NA; V: TRBV7-2; D: NA
CDR3: CASSLRTGSWTGELFF; DNA: TGTGCCAGCAGCTTAAGGACAGGGAGTTGGACCGGGGAGCTGTTTTTT; J: TRBJ2-2; size: NA; V: TRBV11-3; D: TRBD1
CDR3: CASSGTGEGGDEQFF; DNA: TGTGCCAGCAGCGGGACAGGGGAAGGGGGCGATGAGCAGTTCTTC; J: TRBJ2-1; size: NA; V: TRBV5-4; D: TRBD1
CDR3: CAIKRTGGPYGYTF; DNA: TGTGCCATCAAAAGAACAGGGGGGCCGTATGGCTACACCTTC; J: TRBJ1-2; size: NA; V: TRBV10-3; D: TRBD1
CDR3: CASPGPQGMATEAFF; DNA: TGTGCCAGCCCTGGGCCCCAGGGCATGGCGACTGAAGCTTTCTTT; J: TRBJ1-1; size: NA; V: TRBV7-8; D: NA
CDR3: CASSLGESYEQYF; DNA: TGTGCTAGCAGCTTAGGCGAATCCTACGAGCAGTACTTC; J: TRBJ2-7; size: NA; V: TRBV7-7; D: NA
CDR3: CASSYIENTEAFF; DNA: TGCGCCAGCAGCTACATCGAGAACACTGAAGCTTTCTTT; J: TRBJ1-1; size: NA; V: TRBV5-1; D: NA
CDR3: CATSDRFPSYSPLHF; DNA: TGTGCCACCTCGGACAGATTTCCATCTTATTCACCCCTCCACTTT; J: TRBJ1-6; size: NA; V: TRBV2; D: NA
CDR3: CASSPPVGGSYNEQFF; DNA: TGTGCCAGCAGCCCCCCGGTCGGGGGGAGCTACAATGAGCAGTTCTTC; J: TRBJ2-1; size: NA; V: TRBV7-8; D: TRBD2
CDR3: CASSQVVGPDTQYF; DNA: TGTGCCAGCAGCCAGGTCGTGGGCCCAGATACGCAGTATTTT; J: TRBJ2-3; size: NA; V: TRBV4-2; D: NA
CDR3: CASSRLTSGGHEQYF; DNA: TGTGCCAGCAGCCGACTTACTAGCGGGGGTCACGAGCAGTACTTC; J: TRBJ2-7; size: once; V: TRBV7-6; D: TRBD2